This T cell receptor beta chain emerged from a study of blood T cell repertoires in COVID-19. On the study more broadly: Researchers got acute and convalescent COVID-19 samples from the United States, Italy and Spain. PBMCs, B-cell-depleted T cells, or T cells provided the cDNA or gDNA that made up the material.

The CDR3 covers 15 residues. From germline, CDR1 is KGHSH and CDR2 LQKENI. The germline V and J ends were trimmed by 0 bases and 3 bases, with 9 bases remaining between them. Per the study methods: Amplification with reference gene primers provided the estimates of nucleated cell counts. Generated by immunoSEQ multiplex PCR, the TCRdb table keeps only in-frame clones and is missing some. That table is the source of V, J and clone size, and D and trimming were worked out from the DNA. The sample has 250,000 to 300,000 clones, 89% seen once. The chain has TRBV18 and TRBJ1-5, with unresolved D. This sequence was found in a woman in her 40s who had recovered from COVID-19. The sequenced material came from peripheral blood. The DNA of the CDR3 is TGTGCCAGCTCACCACCGTCGGAGAACAATCAGCCCCAGCATTTT. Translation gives CASSPPSENNQPQHF.